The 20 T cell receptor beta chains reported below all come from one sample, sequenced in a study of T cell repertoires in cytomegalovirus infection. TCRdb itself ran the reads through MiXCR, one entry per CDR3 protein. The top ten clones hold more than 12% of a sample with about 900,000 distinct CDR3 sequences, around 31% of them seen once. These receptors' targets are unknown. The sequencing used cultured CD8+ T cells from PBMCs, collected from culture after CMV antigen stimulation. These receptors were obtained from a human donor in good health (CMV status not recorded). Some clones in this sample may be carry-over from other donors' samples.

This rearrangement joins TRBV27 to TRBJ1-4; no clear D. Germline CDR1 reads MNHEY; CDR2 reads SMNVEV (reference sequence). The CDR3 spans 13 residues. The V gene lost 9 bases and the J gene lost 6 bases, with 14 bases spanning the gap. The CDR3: CASWAPRDEKLFF. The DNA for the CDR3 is TGTGCCAGTTGGGCCCCAAGAGATGAAAAACTGTTTTTT.

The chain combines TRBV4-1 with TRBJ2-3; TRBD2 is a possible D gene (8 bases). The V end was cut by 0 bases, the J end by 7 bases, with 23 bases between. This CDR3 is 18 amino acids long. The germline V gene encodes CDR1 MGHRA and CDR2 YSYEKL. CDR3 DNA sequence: TGCGCCAGCAGCCAAGAATGGCCAGCGGGGGACAGAGTAAATACGCAGTATTTT. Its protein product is CASSQEWPAGDRVNTQYF.

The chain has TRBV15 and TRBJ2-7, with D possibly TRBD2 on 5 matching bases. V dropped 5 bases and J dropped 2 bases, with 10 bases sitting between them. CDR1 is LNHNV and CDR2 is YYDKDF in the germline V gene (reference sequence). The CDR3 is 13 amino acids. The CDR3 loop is CATSGDGAYEQYF. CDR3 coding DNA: TGTGCCACCAGCGGCGACGGGGCCTACGAGCAGTACTTC.

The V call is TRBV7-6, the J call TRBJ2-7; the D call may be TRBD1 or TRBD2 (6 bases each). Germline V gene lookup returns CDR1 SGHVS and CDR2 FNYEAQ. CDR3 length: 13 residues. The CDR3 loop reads CANSLGGGYEQYV. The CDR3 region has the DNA TGTGCCAACAGCCTCGGAGGGGGCTACGAGCAGTACGTC.

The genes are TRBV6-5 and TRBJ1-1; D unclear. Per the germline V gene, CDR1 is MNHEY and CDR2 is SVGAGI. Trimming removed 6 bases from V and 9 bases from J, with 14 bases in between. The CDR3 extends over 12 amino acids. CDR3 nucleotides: TGTGCCAGCAGCGGCTTGGACCACAAAGCTTTCTTT. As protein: CASSGLDHKAFF.

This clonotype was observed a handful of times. CDR3 amino acids: CASSEEGQGRTEAFF. CDR3 sequence (DNA): TGTGCCAGCAGTGAAGAGGGACAGGGGAGGACTGAAGCTTTCTTT. The chain combines TRBV2 with TRBJ1-1; 10 positions match TRBD1. V gave up 1 base and J gave up 5 bases; unmatched junction bases: 4. The CDR3 extends over 15 amino acids. Germline V gives CDR1 SNHLY, CDR2 FYNNEI.

The DNA for the CDR3 is TGTGCCAGCAGTTTAACCGGGACAGGGTCGCTCCTGACTTTC. Translating gives CASSLTGTGSLLTF. This rearrangement joins TRBV28 to TRBJ2-6; 9 bases align to TRBD1. Unmatched junction bases numbered 7, after V lost 2 bases and J lost 14 bases. CDR3 length: 14 residues. Germline V gene sequence: CDR1 MDHEN, CDR2 SYDVKM.

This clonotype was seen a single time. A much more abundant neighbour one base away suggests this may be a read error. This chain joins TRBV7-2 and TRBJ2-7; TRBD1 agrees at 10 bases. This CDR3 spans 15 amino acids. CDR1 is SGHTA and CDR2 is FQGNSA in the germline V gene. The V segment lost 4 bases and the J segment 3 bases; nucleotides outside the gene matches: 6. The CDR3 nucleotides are TGTGCCAGCAGCTCCCCATGGACAGGGGGCTACGAGCAGTACTTC. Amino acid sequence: CASSSPWTGGYEQYF.

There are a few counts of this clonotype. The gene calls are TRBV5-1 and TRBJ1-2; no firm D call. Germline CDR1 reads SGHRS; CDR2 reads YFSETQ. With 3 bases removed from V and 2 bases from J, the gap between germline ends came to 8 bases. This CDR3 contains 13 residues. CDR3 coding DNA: TGCGCCAGCAGCTGGGCCCGCAACTATGGCTACACCTTC. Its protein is CASSWARNYGYTF.

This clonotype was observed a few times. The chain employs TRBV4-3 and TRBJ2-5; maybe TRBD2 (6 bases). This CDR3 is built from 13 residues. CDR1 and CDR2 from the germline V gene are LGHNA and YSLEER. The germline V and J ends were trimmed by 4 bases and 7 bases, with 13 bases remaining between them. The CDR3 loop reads CASSPGPGGTQYF. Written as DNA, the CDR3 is TGCGCCAGCAGCCCGGGGCCCGGGGGGACCCAGTACTTC.

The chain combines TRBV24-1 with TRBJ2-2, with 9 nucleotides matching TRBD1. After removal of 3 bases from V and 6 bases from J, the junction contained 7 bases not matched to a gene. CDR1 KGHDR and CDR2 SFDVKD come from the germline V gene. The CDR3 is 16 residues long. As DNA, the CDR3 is TGTGCCACCAGTGATACGGACAGGGGCTGGGCCGGGGAGCTGTTTTTT. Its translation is CATSDTDRGWAGELFF.

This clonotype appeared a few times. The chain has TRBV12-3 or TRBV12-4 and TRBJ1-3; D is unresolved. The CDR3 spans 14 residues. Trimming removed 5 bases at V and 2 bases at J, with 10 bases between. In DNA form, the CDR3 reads TGTGCCAGCAGTAACTGGGGTACTGGAAACACCATATATTTT. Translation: CASSNWGTGNTIYF.

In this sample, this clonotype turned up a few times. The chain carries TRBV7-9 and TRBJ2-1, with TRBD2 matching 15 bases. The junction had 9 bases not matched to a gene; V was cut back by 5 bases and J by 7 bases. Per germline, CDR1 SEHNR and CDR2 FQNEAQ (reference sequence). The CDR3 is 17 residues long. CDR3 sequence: CASSPRTSGGAWNEQFF. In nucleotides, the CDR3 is TGTGCCAGCAGCCCTCGGACTAGCGGGGGGGCGTGGAATGAGCAGTTCTTC.

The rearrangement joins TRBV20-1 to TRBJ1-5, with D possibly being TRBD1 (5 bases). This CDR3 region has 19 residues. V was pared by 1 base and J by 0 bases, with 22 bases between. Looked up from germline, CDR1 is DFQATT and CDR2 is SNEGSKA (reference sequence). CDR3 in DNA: TGCAGTGCTAGAGGCCTCCGGGACGGGAAATTGTATAGCAATCAGCCCCAGCATTTT. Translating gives CSARGLRDGKLYSNQPQHF.

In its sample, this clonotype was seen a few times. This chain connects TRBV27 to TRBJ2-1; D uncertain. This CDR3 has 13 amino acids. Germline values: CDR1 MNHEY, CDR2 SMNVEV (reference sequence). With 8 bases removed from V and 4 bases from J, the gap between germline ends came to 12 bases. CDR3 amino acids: CASGPPAYNEQFF. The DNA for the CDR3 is TGTGCCAGCGGCCCCCCCGCTTACAATGAGCAGTTCTTC.

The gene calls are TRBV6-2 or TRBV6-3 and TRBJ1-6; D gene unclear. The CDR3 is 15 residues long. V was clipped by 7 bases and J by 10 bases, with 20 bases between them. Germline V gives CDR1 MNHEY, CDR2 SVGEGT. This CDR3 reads CASNQDPRIGSPLHF. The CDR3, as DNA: TGTGCCAGCAACCAGGACCCTCGAATTGGGTCACCCCTCCACTTT.

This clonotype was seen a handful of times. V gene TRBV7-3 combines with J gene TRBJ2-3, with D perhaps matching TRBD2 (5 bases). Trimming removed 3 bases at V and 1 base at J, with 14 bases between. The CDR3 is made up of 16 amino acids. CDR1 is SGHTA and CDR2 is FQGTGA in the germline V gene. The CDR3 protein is CASSLDTAGGTDTQYF. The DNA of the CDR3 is TGTGCCAGCAGCTTGGATACCGCCGGGGGCACAGATACGCAGTATTTT.

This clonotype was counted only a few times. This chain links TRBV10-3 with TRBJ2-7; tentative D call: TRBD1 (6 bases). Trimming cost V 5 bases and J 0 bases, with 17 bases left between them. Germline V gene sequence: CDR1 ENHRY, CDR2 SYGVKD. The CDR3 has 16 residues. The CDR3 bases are TGTGCCATCAGTTCACGGGACACTTATAGCTCCTACGAGCAGTACTTC. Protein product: CAISSRDTYSSYEQYF.

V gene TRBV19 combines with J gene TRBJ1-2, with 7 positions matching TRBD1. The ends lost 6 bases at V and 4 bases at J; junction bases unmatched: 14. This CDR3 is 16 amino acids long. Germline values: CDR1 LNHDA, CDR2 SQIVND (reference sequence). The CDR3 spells CASRPSTGLFGYGYTF. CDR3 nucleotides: TGTGCCAGTAGGCCCTCGACAGGGCTTTTCGGCTATGGCTACACCTTC. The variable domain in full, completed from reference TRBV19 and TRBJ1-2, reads DGGITQSPKYLFRKEGQNVTLSCEQNLNHDAMYWYRQDPGQGLRLIYYSQIVNDFQKGDIAEGYSVSREKKESFPLTVTSAQKNPTAFYLCASRPSTGLFGYGYTFGSGTRLTVV.

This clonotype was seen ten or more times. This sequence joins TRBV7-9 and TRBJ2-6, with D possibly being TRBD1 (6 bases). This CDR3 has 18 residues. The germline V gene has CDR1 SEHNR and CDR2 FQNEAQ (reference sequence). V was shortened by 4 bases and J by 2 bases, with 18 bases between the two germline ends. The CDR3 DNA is TGTGCCAGCAGCTGGGACGACAGGAGAGAGGCTGGGGCCAACGTCCTGACTTTC. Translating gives CASSWDDRREAGANVLTF.